The 9 T cell receptor beta chains given below trace back to one sample, sequenced in a study of T cell changes during pregnancy in multiple sclerosis. Sequencing was performed with immunoSEQ multiplex PCR; in TCRdb, only in-frame clones are kept and a portion is missing. The sample holds about 100,000 clones; 90% to 95% are singletons and the top ten take 0.7% to 0.9%. The sequencing used peripheral blood, collected before pregnancy. These receptors all stem from a female donor with multiple sclerosis, enrolled in a pregnancy study.

This clone appeared a few times. The rearrangement links TRBV27 to TRBJ1-2; no reliable D call. V shed 6 bases and J shed 3 bases, with 8 bases lying between them. Germline lookup yields CDR1 MNHEY and CDR2 SMNVEV (reference sequence). The CDR3 totals 12 residues. CDR3 loop: CASREGYYGYTF. CDR3 bases: TGTGCCAGCAGGGAGGGATACTATGGCTACACCTTC.

The genes are TRBV7-9 and TRBJ1-5; no clear D. V was cut by 1 base and J by 11 bases, with 12 bases left in between. The CDR3 is 13 amino acids. The germline gives CDR1 SEHNR, CDR2 FQNEAQ (reference sequence). The CDR3 DNA sequence: TGTGCCAGCAGCTTAGGCCGGGCGGAGGCCCAGCATTTT. Translating gives CASSLGRAEAQHF.

The chain has TRBV5-5 and TRBJ2-7; the match to TRBD2 covers 11 bases. CDR1 and CDR2 (germline): SGHKS, YYEKEE (reference sequence). This CDR3 contains 18 residues. Germline trimming cut 0 bases from V and 2 bases from J; bases unmatched to any gene: 10. The CDR3 bases are TGTGCCAGCAGCTTGGCCGTCACTAGCGGGAGTGTCACCTACGAGCAGTACTTC. Protein product: CASSLAVTSGSVTYEQYF.

The V call is TRBV21-1, the J call TRBJ2-7; TRBD1, the D gene given by the table, was not confirmed from the DNA. TRBV21-1 is reported as a pseudogene. This CDR3 region has 14 residues. CDR3 amino acids: CASSSDRGIDEQYF. For the CDR3, the DNA is TGTGCCAGCAGTTCGGACAGGGGAATAGACGAGCAGTACTTC.

The J gene is TRBJ2-3, the V gene TRBV27; TRBD2 matches 9 bases. The germline V gene encodes CDR1 MNHEY and CDR2 SMNVEV (reference sequence). V shed 5 bases, J shed 3 bases, and the junction held 3 bases outside the gene matches. The CDR3 is 14 residues long. CDR3 DNA: TGTGCCAGCAGTGATAGCGGGAGTACAGATACGCAGTATTTT. Protein: CASSDSGSTDTQYF.

V and J are TRBV28 and TRBJ2-2; perhaps TRBD2 as D (6 bases). Germline V gene lookup returns CDR1 MDHEN and CDR2 SYDVKM. V was cut by 5 bases and J by 2 bases, with 15 bases left in between. The CDR3 extends over 16 amino acids. DNA for the CDR3: TGTGCCAGCAGTAGTCAGCGGGTCTTCAACACCGGGGAGCTGTTTTTT. Residues: CASSSQRVFNTGELFF. Complete variable domain (other parts from reference TRBV28 and TRBJ2-2): DVKVTQSSRYLVKRTGEKVFLECVQDMDHENMFWYRQDPGLGLRLIYFSYDVKMKEKGDIPEGYSVSREKKERFSLILESASTNQTSMYLCASSSQRVFNTGELFFGEGSRLTVL.

This chain joins TRBV5-4 and TRBJ2-2, with 10 positions matching TRBD2. CDR3 length: 18 amino acids. The germline gives CDR1 SGHNT, CDR2 YYREEE (reference sequence). The J segment lost 6 bases and the V segment lost 4 bases, leaving 15 bases of the junction unmatched. CDR3 in amino acids: CASSHTRTSGRAPGELFF. CDR3 coding DNA: TGTGCCAGCAGCCATACGCGGACCAGCGGGAGGGCCCCCGGGGAGCTGTTTTTT. The whole variable domain, remainder taken from reference TRBV5-4 and TRBJ2-2, is ETGVTQSPTHLIKTRGQQVTLRCSSQSGHNTVSWYQQALGQGPQFIFQYYREEENGRGNFPPRFSGLQFPNYSSELNVNALELDDSALYLCASSHTRTSGRAPGELFFGEGSRLTVL.

This clone came up once. The chain links TRBV11-3 to TRBJ2-1; D is ambiguous. Germline V gene data show CDR1 as SGHNT and CDR2 as YENEEA. The CDR3 consists of 12 residues. The ends were cut back, 4 bases at V and 7 bases at J, with 8 bases in the middle. CDR3: CASSSHLNEQFF. The CDR3 DNA sequence: TGTGCCAGCAGCTCTCACTTGAATGAGCAGTTCTTC.

This chain connects TRBV6-1 to TRBJ2-7; TRBD1 might be the D (5 bases). The CDR3 sequence is 14 residues long. The V end lost 3 bases, the J end lost 3 bases, and 12 bases lay between the germline ends. Germline CDR1 reads MNHNS; CDR2 reads SASEGT. CDR3 loop: CASSESAGFYEQYF. The DNA for the CDR3 is TGTGCCAGCAGTGAGTCGGCAGGGTTCTACGAGCAGTACTTC.